This record covers a single TCR beta chain. The data are from a study of PD-L1 blockade in urothelial cancer. Looking at the study overall: Atezolizumab, begun by patients at some point between 2013 and 2014, was given at 1,200 mg intravenously every 3 weeks. Male sex and bladder-origin urothelial cancer characterized about 90% of the roughly 30 patients.

As to time point: pretreatment peripheral blood. Per-patient samples, pretreatment and on-treatment, numbered 1 to 8. The repertoire was sequenced with immunoSEQ multiplex PCR; TCRdb's copy has only in-frame clones and lacks some. Seen here are under 55,000 clones, roughly 80% observed once, and the top ten hold approximately 2.9%. CDR1 is MNHEY and CDR2 is SVGAGI in the germline V gene. Trimming pared 8 bases from V and 4 bases from J, leaving 15 bases between. CDR3 length: 14 residues. The sample was PBMCs, taken around atezolizumab (anti-PD-L1) treatment. This TCR was recovered from a man aged 65 to 85 with urothelial cancer. The chain uses TRBV6-5 and TRBJ1-5; the D is unclear. CDR3 sequence reads: CASARFSLNQPQHF. The CDR3 nucleotides are TGTGCCAGCGCTAGATTCAGCCTTAATCAGCCCCAGCATTTT.